This T cell receptor beta chain was captured in a study of cytomegalovirus exposure and HLA in healthy donors. The study ran its PCR with 60 Vbeta and 13 Jbeta primers. Using immunoSEQ multiplex PCR, the repertoire was profiled, and TCRdb retains in-frame clones only, with some absent. The sample spans about 47,000 clones; the ten largest clones claim roughly a sixth. Germline V lookup: CDR1 SQVTM, CDR2 ANQGSEA. Trimming left V 5 bases short and J 5 bases short, with 9 bases between. CDR3 size: 12 residues. This clonotype was sampled from a male donor in good health and CMV-seronegative. The J gene is TRBJ1-4, the V gene TRBV29-1; perhaps TRBD1 as D (6 bases). The specimen was PBMCs. CDR3 DNA sequence: TGCAGCGTTCAGGGGTGGAATGAAAAACTGTTTTTT. Its translation: CSVQGWNEKLFF.